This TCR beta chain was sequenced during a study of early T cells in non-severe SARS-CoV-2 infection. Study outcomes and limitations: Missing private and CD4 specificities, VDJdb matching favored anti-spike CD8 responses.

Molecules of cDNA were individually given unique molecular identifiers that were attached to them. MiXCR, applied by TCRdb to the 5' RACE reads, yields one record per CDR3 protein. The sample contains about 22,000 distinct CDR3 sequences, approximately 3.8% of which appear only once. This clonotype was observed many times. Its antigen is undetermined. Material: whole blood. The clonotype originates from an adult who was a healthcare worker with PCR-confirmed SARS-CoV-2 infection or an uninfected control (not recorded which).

The CDR3 loop reads CASRMGGGHNEQFF. CDR3 DNA: TGTGCCAGCAGAATGGGCGGGGGACACAATGAGCAGTTCTTC. This rearrangement joins TRBV11-2 to TRBJ2-1, with 7 bases that match TRBD2. This CDR3 is 14 amino acids long. V lost 6 bases and J lost 5; bases outside the gene matches: 7. CDR1 and CDR2 from the germline V gene are SGHAT and FQNNGV.